Following are 31 T cell receptor beta chains from one sample sequenced in a study of blood T cells in healthy people across ages. Using a J-beta primer mix together with a sample-barcoded 5' primer, a second PCR was run for roughly 6 to 11 cycles. MiXCR was run by TCRdb on the 5' RACE reads, yielding one entry per CDR3 protein. The sample includes 800,000 to 900,000 distinct CDR3 sequences, about 62% seen only once; the top ten take roughly a quarter. Sequencing was carried out using blood. The receptor set was obtained from a man aged 25-45 years in good health.

As concerns this clonotype: Just one base apart from a much larger clone, this may be a read error. J is TRBJ2-3 and V is TRBV6-4; D may be TRBD2 (6 bases). Germline V gene data show CDR1 as MRHNA and CDR2 as SNTAGT. V was cut by 0 bases and J by 1 base, with 8 bases left in between. CDR3 length: 15 residues. The CDR3 here is CASSDSPGGTDTQYF. CDR3 in DNA: TGTGCCAGCAGTGACTCGCCGGGGGGCACAGATACGCAGTATTTT.

The V call is TRBV19, the J call TRBJ2-4; the D call may be TRBD1 or TRBD2 (5 bases each). CDR3 length equals 17 residues. Trimming took 1 base from V and 3 from J, leaving 16 bases between them. The germline V gene encodes CDR1 LNHDA and CDR2 SQIVND (reference sequence). CDR3 sequence reads: CASSIGGWGLGKNIQYF. Here the CDR3 DNA reads TGTGCCAGTAGTATAGGCGGCTGGGGGTTAGGCAAAAACATTCAGTACTTC.

CDR3 in amino acids: CAISESMGLGGYTEAFF. The CDR3 coding sequence is TGTGCCATCAGTGAGTCGATGGGTCTCGGAGGATACACTGAAGCTTTCTTT. V usage is TRBV10-3 and J usage is TRBJ1-1; unclear D gene. In germline, CDR1 is ENHRY, CDR2 SYGVKD. The CDR3 loop spans 17 amino acids. V was shortened by 0 bases and J by 3 bases, with 17 bases between the two germline ends.

This chain joins TRBV20-1 and TRBJ2-1, with TRBD1 matching 7 bases. CDR3 length: 14 residues. Germline values: CDR1 DFQATT, CDR2 SNEGSKA (reference sequence). The chain's CDR3 is CPLKDRVSYNEQFF. CDR3 bases: TGCCCGCTCAAAGACAGGGTCTCCTACAATGAGCAGTTCTTC.

The sample holds many counts of this clonotype. This chain links TRBV10-3 with TRBJ1-6; D ambiguous. The CDR3 runs 13 residues. The V end was cut by 0 bases, the J end by 7 bases, with 4 bases between. The germline gives CDR1 ENHRY, CDR2 SYGVKD. CDR3 amino acids: CAISESGNSPLHF. CDR3 DNA sequence: TGTGCCATCAGTGAGTCCGGGAATTCACCCCTCCACTTT.

The V call is TRBV30, the J call TRBJ1-1; 9 nucleotides match TRBD1. Germline CDR1 reads GTSNPN; CDR2 reads SVGIG (reference sequence). CDR3 length: 13 residues. V shed 2 bases and J 10 bases; nucleotides not matched to a gene: 8. The DNA for the CDR3 is TGTGCCTGGAGTTTACAGGGGGCCCGAGGAGCTTTCTTT. It codes for CAWSLQGARGAFF.

The chain combines TRBV7-9 with TRBJ2-4; 9 bases fit TRBD1. Matching the DNA end better, TRBJ2-7 makes the J call doubtful. CDR1 is SEHNR and CDR2 is FQNEAQ in the germline V gene (reference sequence). The CDR3 sequence is 16 residues long. CDR3 loop: CASSPRADRGYHEQYF. The DNA of the CDR3 is TGTGCCAGCAGCCCAAGGGCCGACAGGGGGTACCACGAGCAGTACTTC.

The chain links TRBV4-2 to TRBJ2-5; D is unclear. Germline assignment: CDR1 LGHNA and CDR2 YNFKEQ. V lost 3 bases and J 3 bases, leaving 14 bases between the germline ends. The CDR3 runs 15 residues. The CDR3 sequence: CASSHEPRREETQYF. CDR3 DNA sequence: TGTGCCAGCAGCCATGAACCTCGACGGGAAGAGACCCAGTACTTC.

As concerns this clonotype: A read error may be the cause here, since a much bigger clone is one base away. The rearrangement links TRBV20-1 to TRBJ2-5, with 7 bases lining up with TRBD2. Gene TRBJ2-7 matches the end of the DNA better, so the J call may be wrong. CDR1 is DFQATT and CDR2 is SNEGSKA in the germline V gene (reference sequence). The CDR3 sequence is 11 residues long. The CDR3 is CSTRLAYEQYF. The CDR3 DNA reads as TGCAGTACTCGACTAGCTTACGAGCAGTACTTC.

The J gene is TRBJ1-6, the V gene TRBV20-1; TRBD1 matches at 11 bases. Trimming removed 3 bases from V and 0 bases from J; junction bases left unmatched: 1. The CDR3 consists of 16 residues. Germline CDR1 DFQATT, CDR2 SNEGSKA (reference sequence). The CDR3 is CSARGTGGSYNSPLHF. CDR3 coding DNA: TGCAGTGCTAGGGGGACAGGGGGCTCCTATAATTCACCCCTCCACTTT.

The genes are TRBV6-2 or TRBV6-3 and TRBJ2-1; the D gene is possibly TRBD1 (5 bases). There are 13 residues in the CDR3. CDR1 is MNHEY and CDR2 is SVGEGT in the germline V gene. With 0 bases removed from V and 9 bases from J, the gap between germline ends came to 9 bases. The CDR3 spells CASSYSPRGEQFF. CDR3 DNA sequence: TGTGCCAGCAGTTACTCTCCTAGGGGTGAGCAGTTCTTC.

V gene TRBV27 combines with J gene TRBJ2-5; a possible D gene is TRBD1 (6 bases). The DNA end lines up better with TRBJ2-7; the J call may be wrong. This CDR3 has 15 residues. Germline CDR1 MNHEY, CDR2 SMNVEV (reference sequence). The chain's CDR3 is CASSSFRDIYYEQYF. Here the CDR3 DNA reads TGTGCCAGCAGTTCATTCCGGGACATATACTACGAGCAGTACTTC.

This chain uses TRBV6-6 with TRBJ2-7, with TRBD1 matching over 8 bases. Germline CDR1 is MNHNY and CDR2 is SVGAGI (reference sequence). V shed 7 bases, J shed 7 bases, and the junction held 15 bases outside the gene matches. This CDR3 is built from 15 residues. The CDR3 bases are TGTGCCAGCAATTCGGCGGGACAGGAGGGCAATGAGCAGTACTTC. Amino acids: CASNSAGQEGNEQYF.

The chain joins TRBV5-1 to TRBJ2-3; 8 nucleotides align to TRBD2. This CDR3 spans 18 amino acids. The germline V gene encodes CDR1 SGHRS and CDR2 YFSETQ. The V and J ends lost 4 bases and 0 bases, in that order; junction bases with no gene match: 13. The CDR3 sequence: CASSLPAAGGISTDTQYF. For the CDR3, the DNA is TGCGCCAGCAGCCTTCCCGCGGCGGGGGGAATAAGCACAGATACGCAGTATTTT.

This chain links TRBV4-3 with TRBJ2-1; TRBD1 matches at 10 bases. The CDR3 is 15 amino acids. Trimming at V came to 5 bases and at J to 4 bases, leaving 5 bases not matched to a gene. Per the germline V gene, CDR1 is LGHNA and CDR2 is YSLEER. The CDR3 nucleotides are TGCGCCAGCAGCAAGGGGACAGGGGCTTACAATGAGCAGTTCTTC. The encoded protein is CASSKGTGAYNEQFF.

CDR3 region: CSYRDGLNEQFF. Written as DNA, the CDR3 is TGTTCGTACCGGGACGGTCTAAATGAGCAGTTCTTC. The chain recombines TRBV6-5 with TRBJ2-1; D tentatively fits TRBD1 or TRBD2 (5 bases each). This CDR3 has 12 residues. CDR1 and CDR2 from the germline V gene are MNHEY and SVGAGI.

J is TRBJ2-3 and V is TRBV28; 11 nucleotides align to TRBD2. The V gene end was trimmed by 5 bases and the J gene end by 1 base; junction bases not matched to a gene: 11. CDR3 length: 18 amino acids. In germline, CDR1 is MDHEN, CDR2 SYDVKM. The CDR3 is CASSITTSGAFGTDTQYF. The CDR3 region has the DNA TGTGCCAGCAGTATAACGACTAGCGGGGCGTTCGGCACAGATACGCAGTATTTT.

V and J are TRBV7-9 and TRBJ2-1, with a possible D match to TRBD1 (6 bases). V was cut by 2 bases and J by 5 bases, with 19 bases left in between. The CDR3 is made up of 17 amino acids. CDR1 and CDR2 (germline): SEHNR, FQNEAQ (reference sequence). For the CDR3, the DNA is TGTGCCAGCAGCTTAACGGGCCGCAGGGGCCCAGACAATGAGCAGTTCTTC. Protein sequence: CASSLTGRRGPDNEQFF.

This clonotype was seen more than once but under ten times. This sequence joins TRBV27 and TRBJ2-2, with 7 bases lining up with TRBD1. Unmatched junction bases numbered 1, after V lost 5 bases and J lost 1 base. The CDR3 runs 14 residues. Germline lookup yields CDR1 MNHEY and CDR2 SMNVEV (reference sequence). CDR3 DNA sequence: TGTGCCAGCAGTGGGACAGAGAACACCGGGGAGCTGTTTTTT. It yields the protein CASSGTENTGELFF.

About this clonotype: At one end, the junction sequence differs from germline, possibly due to a read error. The chain uses TRBV9 and TRBJ2-1; TRBD2 aligns across 10 bases. CDR1 is SGDLS, CDR2 YYNGEE, per germline. This CDR3 comprises 17 residues. CDR3 amino acids: CASSAKQRGGDYNEQFF. The CDR3 DNA reads as TGTGCCAGTAGCGCAAAGCAGCGGGGGGGCGATTACAATGAGCAGTTCTTC.

This clonotype was seen a few times. J is TRBJ2-1 and V is TRBV9, with TRBD2 matching 14 bases. Looked up from germline, CDR1 is SGDLS and CDR2 is YYNGEE. The CDR3 spans 15 residues. J lost 8 bases, V lost 4 bases, and 5 bases had no gene match. CDR3 sequence: CASSLTSGGADEQFF. The DNA of the CDR3 is TGTGCCAGCAGCTTGACTAGCGGGGGGGCCGATGAGCAGTTCTTC.

This clonotype was seen a few times. The V call is TRBV13, the J call TRBJ1-2, with D perhaps matching TRBD1 (6 bases). V was cut by 0 bases and J by 4 bases, with 12 bases left in between. The V gene's germline CDR1 is PRHDT and CDR2 FYEKMQ (reference sequence). The CDR3 contains 15 residues. The chain's CDR3 is CASSLGRGQIYGYTF. In DNA form, the CDR3 reads TGTGCCAGCAGCTTAGGTAGAGGACAGATCTATGGCTACACCTTC.

This clonotype was counted many times. V gene TRBV12-3 or TRBV12-4 combines with J gene TRBJ2-6; 7 bases are shared with TRBD1. The CDR3 is 14 residues long. V gave up 9 bases and J gave up 2 bases; unmatched junction bases: 4. The CDR3 region is CASSQGAGANVLTF. The CDR3 DNA reads as TGTGCCAGTAGCCAGGGGGCTGGGGCCAACGTCCTGACTTTC.

The V call is TRBV12-3 or TRBV12-4, the J call TRBJ1-6, with D perhaps TRBD1 (5 bases). The germline V and J ends were trimmed by 5 bases and 0 bases, with 8 bases remaining between them. This CDR3 is 15 amino acids long. The CDR3 nucleotides read TGTGCCAGCAGTCCGGGGGGCTCCTATAATTCACCCCTCCACTTT. It yields the protein CASSPGGSYNSPLHF.

V gene TRBV6-9 combines with J gene TRBJ2-5, with 9 bases fitting TRBD2. This CDR3 has 17 amino acids. V lost 5 bases to trimming and J lost 4 bases; unmatched junction nucleotides: 14. CDR1 is MNHGY, CDR2 SVAAGI, per germline. The CDR3 loop reads CASSRPLLAGLTETQYF. The CDR3 DNA sequence: TGTGCCAGCAGTCGACCCCTTCTAGCGGGGCTGACAGAGACCCAGTACTTC.

This clonotype was counted a few times. This chain links TRBV2 with TRBJ2-1; possible D gene TRBD2, 5 bases. Germline V lookup: CDR1 SNHLY, CDR2 FYNNEI. V lost 9 bases and J 0 bases, leaving 15 bases between the germline ends. The CDR3 extends over 15 amino acids. CDR3 coding DNA: TGTGCCAGGACGGGCCTCCGGGGCTCCTACAATGAGCAGTTCTTC. Residues: CARTGLRGSYNEQFF.

There are many counts of this clonotype. This chain links TRBV20-1 with TRBJ1-1; no clear D gene. Germline values: CDR1 DFQATT, CDR2 SNEGSKA (reference sequence). The CDR3 is made up of 13 amino acids. V was pared by 1 base and J by 3 bases, with 9 bases between. CDR3 region: CSARGRRDTEAFF. CDR3 coding DNA: TGCAGTGCTAGAGGCAGGAGGGACACTGAAGCTTTCTTT.

This clonotype was seen only a few times. The chain is built from TRBV7-2 and TRBJ2-1; D possibly matches TRBD1 or TRBD2 (6 bases each). The CDR3 is 17 residues long. CDR1 SGHTA and CDR2 FQGNSA come from the germline V gene. Trimming pared 5 bases from V and 6 bases from J, leaving 23 bases between. The CDR3 bases are TGTGCCAGCAGCCCCGATACGGGGGCCCCCCTACGCAATGAGCAGTTCTTC. As protein: CASSPDTGAPLRNEQFF.

This rearrangement joins TRBV28 to TRBJ2-7; D is possibly TRBD1 (6 bases). There are 16 residues in the CDR3. Germline V CDR1 and CDR2: MDHEN, SYDVKM. V dropped 1 base and J dropped 0 bases, with 13 bases sitting between them. The DNA for the CDR3 is TGTGCCAGCAGTTTATTAGGTGGGGGCGCCTCCTACGAGCAGTACTTC. As protein: CASSLLGGGASYEQYF.

This chain connects TRBV12-3 or TRBV12-4 to TRBJ2-6; 7 bases align to TRBD1. CDR3 length equals 18 residues. V lost 3 bases and J lost 0; bases outside the gene matches: 8. In DNA form, the CDR3 reads TGTGCCAGCAGTTTTGGTGGACAGGTAAGCTCTGGGGCCAACGTCCTGACTTTC. Its protein product is CASSFGGQVSSGANVLTF.

By sample share, this clonotype is medium-sized. The chain has TRBV4-1 and TRBJ2-1, with 7 bases aligning to TRBD1. The CDR3 runs to 15 residues. Unmatched junction bases numbered 11, after V lost 3 bases and J lost 9 bases. Germline CDR1 reads MGHRA; CDR2 reads YSYEKL. CDR3 amino acids: CASSHRDSSRGEQFF. The CDR3 DNA is TGCGCCAGCAGCCATCGGGACAGCTCTCGGGGTGAGCAGTTCTTC.